This record concerns one T cell receptor (beta chain) sequence. Ten or more counts support this clonotype. No antigen is known for it. No base quality information exists; no much larger clone differs at one position. The TCR beta CDR3 regions were amplified from RNA transcripts. The first round of RT-PCR for the TCR CDR3 was performed with the HTBI primer set and the Qiagen OneStep RT-PCR kit. Libraries were constructed in a second round of multiplex PCR, after which size selection and purification were performed. The libraries were sequenced on an Illumina HiSeq2000 using paired-end 100 bp reads. Per the original workflow: SOAPnuke was used to process the raw data, removing reads that contained adapters or uncalled bases, had a mean Phred below 15, or lacked an exact match to the constant primer or identifier. COPE v1.2.5 was used to merge high-quality paired reads, and clonotypes were defined as unique nucleotide sequences. Clonotypes were aligned to IMGT TRBV, TRBD and TRBJ reference segments using MiTCR v1.1. The analysis included only V-J combinations with a frequency above 0.0001, which together covered approximately 99% of the repertoires. A TCS score was defined as the ratio between F50 (clonal expansion) and ExV (chaos), using BLOSUM62-based TCRdist between CDR3 peptides within each V-J. Welch's t-statistics and random forest reduced fewer than 600 V-J features to about 13, which were used in a naive Bayes classifier (R e1071). TCRdb trimmed public reads at Q25 via fastp, called clones via MiXCR and kept in-frame beta chains. Rows are unified per CDR3 protein, each entry keeping the most common DNA and genes. None of the V and J calls come from the authors' own analysis; TCRdb made them. The sample data list 530,000 or so distinct CDR3 sequences, and 17% of these were observed just once. The ten largest clones take up approximately 15% of the sample.

CDR1 and CDR2 (LGHNA, YNFKEQ) derive from the germline V gene. The cysteine opens and the phenylalanine closes a CDR3 of 13 amino acids. Only the CDR3 DNA stays, 39 bases, in frame from base 1. The V end loses 0 bases and the J end loses 9 bases, and a stretch of 11 bases separates them. This sample stems from a study of T cells in Graves' hyperthyroidism and ophthalmopathy (dated by TCRdb to between 2019 and 2020). With respect to the entire study: Peripheral blood was sampled at the time of initial diagnosis, prior to any treatment. The paper describes TCR Vbeta CDR3 sequencing of 120 to 150 peripheral blood samples, made up of some 40 ophthalmopathy patients, around 73 hyperthyroidism patients and some 17 progressor patients. An independent validation cohort of under 20 hyperthyroidism patients and over 15 patients who later progressed to ophthalmopathy tested prospective prediction of ophthalmopathy. Following sampling, methimazole starting at 30 mg daily was given to hyperthyroidism patients, and high-dose intravenous methylprednisolone was given to ophthalmopathy patients. The 100 or so discovery patients were randomly split 7:3 into training and test sets. TCR V-J signatures able to tell the groups apart were searched for in a discovery cohort of 90 to 100 patients, of whom around 43 had Graves' ophthalmopathy and about 60 had stable Graves' hyperthyroidism. The study also compared thyroid tissue and blood T-cell repertoires from 6 or 7 Graves' hyperthyroidism patients.

In the ophthalmopathy patients, disease was moderately to severely active, with a Clinical Activity Score of 3 or more, a NOSPECS grade of 4 or more, and a duration of less than 3 months. The study excluded patients with uncontrolled infections, other autoimmune diseases, pregnancy or lactation. Diagnoses were based on clinical symptoms, serum thyroxine and TRAb, thyroid ultrasound and orbital computed tomography. Ficoll-Paque density gradient centrifugation was used to isolate PBMCs from approximately 10 ml of fresh peripheral blood. Trizol reagent was used to extract total RNA, and RNA quality was then checked on an Agilent 2100 Bioanalyzer. Overall study results and their limits: Ophthalmopathy was separated from stable hyperthyroidism by a 13 V-J signature model, with around 88% sensitivity and about 81% specificity obtained in cross-validation and 80%/75% obtained in testing. Sample size was not statistically predetermined, and blinding of investigators to group allocation was not performed. Blood samples also contained most of the expanded thyroid clonotypes (frequency above 0.001), which suggests that blood repertoires may reflect thyroid immune responses. In validation, the model predicted progression to ophthalmopathy with about 71% sensitivity and approximately 74% specificity, a median of 6.5 months before onset.

The chain couples TRBV4-2 to TRBJ2-5, with a weak D call of TRBD2 (6 bases match). The sample was blood. This clonotype was sampled from a woman under 30 with Graves' ophthalmopathy. CDR3 region: CASSQDPGGAQYF. DNA sequence: TGTGCCAGCAGCCAAGATCCCGGCGGGGCCCAGTACTTC.